This TCR beta chain was captured by sequencing in a study of post-analysis software for immune sequencing data. General study points: Elevated frequency relative to controls characterized 4 or 5 TRBV segments in patients, TRBV5-6, TRBV5-1 and TRBV20-1 among them.

The CDR3 is 15 amino acids. Germline V gene sequence: CDR1 DFQATT, CDR2 SNEGSKA (reference sequence). V was shortened by 0 bases and J by 3 bases, with 15 bases between the two germline ends. TCR beta cDNA libraries included unique molecular identifiers. From the PCR reads, TCRdb called clonotypes with MiXCR, one entry per CDR3 protein. In the table there are 450,000 to 700,000 distinct CDR3 sequences, 44% of which are singletons. In regard to this clonotype: What it binds is not known.

This receptor was obtained from a girl aged 5-17 years with multiple sclerosis. The V call is TRBV20-1, the J call TRBJ2-7; D uncertain. Sequences were obtained from blood. CDR3 sequence: CSARDLGRKFYEQYF. The DNA of the CDR3 is TGCAGTGCTAGAGATTTGGGCAGAAAATTCTACGAGCAGTACTTC.